The clone carrying this T cell receptor (beta chain) was seen only once. Its antigen is unknown. The sample comes from a study of T cells in localized non-small cell lung cancer. Study-level points and caveats: Because researchers sequenced only one region of the tumor, heterogeneity is still possible. When the top 100 tumor clones were examined, a median approximately 57 of them also appeared in the adjacent lung, which was paired and uninvolved.

The assay was immunoSEQ multiplex PCR, and TCRdb's table has in-frame clones only and misses some. The table has about 25,000 clones, roughly nine tenths seen once. CDR1 and CDR2 (germline): SEHNR, FQNEAQ (reference sequence). This CDR3 has 16 residues. Losses at the gene ends were 1 base for V and 5 bases for J; bases not matched to a gene: 6. The TCR originated in a man aged 40 to 70 with stage III squamous cell lung carcinoma. The V gene is TRBV7-9, the J gene TRBJ2-1, with 9 nucleotides matching TRBD2. The sequencing used peripheral blood, collected before any cancer treatment. CDR3 nucleotides: TGTGCCAGCAGCTTAGGGGTGGCTAGCGGGGACAATGAGCAGTTCTTC. Translation gives CASSLGVASGDNEQFF.